This TCR beta chain is drawn from a study of T cells in Graves' hyperthyroidism and ophthalmopathy. Amplification targeted TCR beta CDR3 regions from RNA transcripts. First-round RT-PCR with HTBI primers amplified the TCR CDR3 region. In TCRdb, the multiplex PCR reads were re-called with MiXCR into one record per CDR3 protein. The profile covers roughly 290,000 distinct CDR3 sequences, with 17% appearing a single time and approximately 60% taken by the ten largest. Losses at the gene ends were 4 bases for V and 9 bases for J; bases not matched to a gene: 7. The CDR3 totals 16 residues. CDR1 and CDR2 (germline): SGHRS, YFSETQ.

The sample comprised blood. The sequence was collected from a woman between 55 and 75 years old with Graves' ophthalmopathy. The chain couples TRBV5-1 to TRBJ2-1; 16 bases agree with TRBD2. CDR3 sequence: CASSPGGTSGRVEQFF. The CDR3 DNA reads TGCGCCAGCAGCCCGGGCGGGACTAGCGGGAGGGTTGAGCAGTTCTTC.